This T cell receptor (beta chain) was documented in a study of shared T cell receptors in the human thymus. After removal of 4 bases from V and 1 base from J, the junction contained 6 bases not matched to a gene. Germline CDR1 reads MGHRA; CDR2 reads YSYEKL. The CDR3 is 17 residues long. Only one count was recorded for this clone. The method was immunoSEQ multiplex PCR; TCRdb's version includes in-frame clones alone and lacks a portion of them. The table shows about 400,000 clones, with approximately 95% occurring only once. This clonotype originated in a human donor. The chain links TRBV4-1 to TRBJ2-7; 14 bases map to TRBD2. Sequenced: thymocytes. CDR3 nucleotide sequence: TGCGCCAGCAGCCCAGGGACTAGCGGGAGTGAATCCTACGAGCAGTACTTC. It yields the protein CASSPGTSGSESYEQYF.